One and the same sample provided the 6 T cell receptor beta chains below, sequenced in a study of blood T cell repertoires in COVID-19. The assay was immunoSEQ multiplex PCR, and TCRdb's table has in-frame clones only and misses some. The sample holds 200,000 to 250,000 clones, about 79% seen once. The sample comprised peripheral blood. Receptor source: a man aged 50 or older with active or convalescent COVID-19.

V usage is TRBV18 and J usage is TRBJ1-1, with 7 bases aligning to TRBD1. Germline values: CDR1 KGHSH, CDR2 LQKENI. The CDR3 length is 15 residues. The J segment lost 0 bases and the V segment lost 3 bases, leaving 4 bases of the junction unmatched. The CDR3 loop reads CASSPGQQMNTEAFF. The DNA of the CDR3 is TGTGCCAGCTCACCGGGACAGCAGATGAACACTGAAGCTTTCTTT.

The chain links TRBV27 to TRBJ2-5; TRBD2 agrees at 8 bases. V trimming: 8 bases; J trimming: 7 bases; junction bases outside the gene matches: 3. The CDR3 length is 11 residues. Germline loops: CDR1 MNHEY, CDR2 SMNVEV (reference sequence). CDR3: CASSRGATQYF. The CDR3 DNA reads TGTGCCAGCTCGCGGGGGGCGACCCAGTACTTC.

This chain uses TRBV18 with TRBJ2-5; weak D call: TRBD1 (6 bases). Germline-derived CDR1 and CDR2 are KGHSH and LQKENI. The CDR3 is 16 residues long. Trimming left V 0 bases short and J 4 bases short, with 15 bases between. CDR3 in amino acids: CASSPPAGVGLETQYF. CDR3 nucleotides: TGTGCCAGCTCACCACCGGCAGGGGTAGGACTAGAGACCCAGTACTTC.

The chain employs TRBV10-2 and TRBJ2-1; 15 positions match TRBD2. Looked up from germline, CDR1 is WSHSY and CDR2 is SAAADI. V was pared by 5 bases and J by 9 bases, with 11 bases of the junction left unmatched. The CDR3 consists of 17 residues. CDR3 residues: CASSLGLAGGNRGEQFF. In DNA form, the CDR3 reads TGCGCCAGCAGTCTCGGACTAGCGGGGGGGAATAGAGGTGAGCAGTTCTTC.

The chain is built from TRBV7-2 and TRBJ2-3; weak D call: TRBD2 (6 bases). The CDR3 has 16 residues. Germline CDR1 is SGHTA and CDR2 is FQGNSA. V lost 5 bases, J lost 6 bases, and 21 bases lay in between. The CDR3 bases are TGTGCCAGCAGCGCCCTTAGCGGCCCCGTCGGGGATACGCAGTATTTT. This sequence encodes CASSALSGPVGDTQYF.

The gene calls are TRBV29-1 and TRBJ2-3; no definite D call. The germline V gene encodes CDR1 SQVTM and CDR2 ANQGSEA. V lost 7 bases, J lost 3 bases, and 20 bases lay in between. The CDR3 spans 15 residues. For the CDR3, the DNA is TGCAGCGGGGCAGGTGTTGTGGGCATTACAGATACGCAGTATTTT. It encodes CSGAGVVGITDTQYF.